This T cell receptor beta chain is drawn from a study of T-cell memory formation after mild COVID-19. General study results and limits: Memory cells collected pre-infection included some clones that later responded, suggesting cross-reactive memory joined.

With respect to this clonotype: No antigen is known for it.

Germline CDR1 and CDR2: DFQATT and SNEGSKA (reference sequence). Losses at the gene ends were 8 bases for V and 3 bases for J; bases not matched to a gene: 8. This CDR3 comprises 14 residues. Using its own MiXCR run on the 5' RACE reads, TCRdb lists one record per CDR3 protein. This table holds about 55,000 distinct CDR3 sequences, about 27% found once. The chain uses TRBV20-1 and TRBJ2-1, with 9 bases that match TRBD2. This TCR was sampled from a man between 18 and 29 years old who had mild COVID-19 (a few samples of this study predate the infection). Cell type and time point are not known. Sequencing was performed on PBMCs or a T cell subset sorted from them (not recorded which). In nucleotides, the CDR3 is TGCAGTCCCTGGGAGCGGGGGGTCTACAATGAGCAGTTCTTC. Protein product: CSPWERGVYNEQFF.